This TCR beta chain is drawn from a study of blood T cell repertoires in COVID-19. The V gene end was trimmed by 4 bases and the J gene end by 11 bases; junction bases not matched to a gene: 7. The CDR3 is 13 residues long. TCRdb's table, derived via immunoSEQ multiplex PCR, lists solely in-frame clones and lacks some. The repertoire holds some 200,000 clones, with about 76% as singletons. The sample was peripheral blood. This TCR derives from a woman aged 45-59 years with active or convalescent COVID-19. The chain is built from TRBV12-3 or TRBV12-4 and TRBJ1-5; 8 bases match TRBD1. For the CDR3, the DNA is TGTGCCAGCAGTTCGCATGGACAGGGCGCCCAGCATTTT. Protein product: CASSSHGQGAQHF.